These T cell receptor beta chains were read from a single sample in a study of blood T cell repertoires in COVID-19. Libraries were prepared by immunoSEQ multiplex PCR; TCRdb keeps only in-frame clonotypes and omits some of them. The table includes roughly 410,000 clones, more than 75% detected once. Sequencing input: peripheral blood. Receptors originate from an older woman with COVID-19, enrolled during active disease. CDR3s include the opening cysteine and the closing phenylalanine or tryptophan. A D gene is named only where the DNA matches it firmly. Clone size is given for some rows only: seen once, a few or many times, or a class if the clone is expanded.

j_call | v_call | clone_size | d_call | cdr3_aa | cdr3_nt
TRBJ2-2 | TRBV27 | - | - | CASSFGTSPLFF | TGTGCCAGCAGTTTCGGAACTAGCCCCCTGTTTTTT
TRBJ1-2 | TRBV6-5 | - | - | CASRTPLGAITF | TGTGCCAGCAGGACACCTTTGGGGGCGATCACCTTC
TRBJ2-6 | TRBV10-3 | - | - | CAISDRVAGANVLTF | TGTGCCATCAGTGACAGGGTGGCTGGGGCCAACGTCCTGACTTTC
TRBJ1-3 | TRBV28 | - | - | CASRKMGAGNTIYF | TGTGCCAGCCGGAAGATGGGAGCTGGAAACACCATATATTTT
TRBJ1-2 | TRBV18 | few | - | CASSRGASDYGYTF | TGTGCCAGCTCCAGGGGCGCTTCGGACTATGGCTACACCTTC
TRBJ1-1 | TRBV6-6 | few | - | CATSRDTEAFF | TGTGCCACCTCCCGGGACACTGAAGCTTTCTTT
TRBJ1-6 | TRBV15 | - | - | CATSLIQGVTYNSPLHF | TGTGCCACCAGTCTAATCCAAGGGGTAACCTATAATTCACCCCTCCACTTT
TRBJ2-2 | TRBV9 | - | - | CASSVVGGGGELFF | TGTGCCAGCAGCGTAGTCGGGGGTGGCGGGGAGCTGTTTTTT
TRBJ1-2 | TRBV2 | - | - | CASTKGVGYDYGYTF | TGTGCCAGCACCAAGGGGGTTGGTTACGACTATGGCTACACCTTC
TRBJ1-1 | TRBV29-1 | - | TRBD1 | CSVADRIDTEAFF | TGCAGCGTAGCGGACAGGATCGACACTGAAGCTTTCTTT
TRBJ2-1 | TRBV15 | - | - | CATSRLQRGKQFF | TGTGCCACCAGTCGGTTGCAAAGGGGGAAGCAGTTCTTC
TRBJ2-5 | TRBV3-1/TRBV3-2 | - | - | CASSQDGDSSQETQYF | TGTGCCAGCAGCCAAGATGGAGACAGCTCCCAAGAGACCCAGTACTTC
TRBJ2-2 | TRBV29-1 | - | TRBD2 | CSVGAGGSTGELFF | TGCAGCGTTGGAGCGGGGGGGAGCACCGGGGAGCTGTTTTTT
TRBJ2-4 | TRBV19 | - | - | CASTAGSLAKNIQYF | TGTGCCAGTACCGCGGGTTCTCTAGCCAAAAACATTCAGTACTTC
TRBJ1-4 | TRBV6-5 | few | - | CASSSRPGSTNEKLFF | TGTGCCAGCAGTTCCCGTCCGGGATCAACTAATGAAAAACTGTTTTTT
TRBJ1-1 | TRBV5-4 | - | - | CASRQALNTEAFF | TGTGCCAGCAGACAGGCCCTGAACACTGAAGCTTTCTTT
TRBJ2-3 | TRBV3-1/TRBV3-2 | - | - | CASSRSGVDTQYF | TGTGCCAGCAGCCGCTCCGGAGTGGATACGCAGTATTTT
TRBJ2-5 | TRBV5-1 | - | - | CASSLQGREETQYF | TGCGCCAGCAGCTTGCAGGGGAGGGAAGAGACCCAGTACTTC
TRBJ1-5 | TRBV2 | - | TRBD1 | CASSLVSQGAQHF | TGTGCCAGCAGTCTTGTGTCCCAGGGGGCCCAGCATTTT
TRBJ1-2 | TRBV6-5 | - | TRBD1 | CASRTGFPGYGYTF | TGTGCCAGCAGGACAGGGTTTCCAGGCTATGGCTACACCTTC
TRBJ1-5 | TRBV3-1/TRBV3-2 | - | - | CASSLQPDQPQHF | TGTGCCAGCAGCTTACAGCCTGATCAGCCCCAGCATTTT
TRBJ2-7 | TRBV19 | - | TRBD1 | CASSIGQALYEQYF | TGTGCCAGTAGTATCGGACAGGCCCTCTACGAGCAGTACTTC
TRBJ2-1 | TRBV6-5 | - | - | CASSYSPSSYNEQFF | TGTGCCAGCAGTTACTCCCCTAGTTCCTACAATGAGCAGTTCTTC
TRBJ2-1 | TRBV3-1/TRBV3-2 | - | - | CASSQGTTSSYNEQFF | TGTGCCAGCAGCCAAGGAACCACGAGCTCCTACAATGAGCAGTTCTTC
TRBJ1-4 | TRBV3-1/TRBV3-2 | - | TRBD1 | CASSQAGTGEKLFF | TGTGCCAGCAGCCAAGCCGGGACAGGAGAAAAACTGTTTTTT
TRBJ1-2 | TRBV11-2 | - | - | CASSLDRYGYTF | TGTGCCAGCAGCTTAGACAGATATGGCTACACCTTC
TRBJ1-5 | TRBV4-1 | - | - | CASSQVAQGGYGNQPQHF | TGCGCCAGCAGCCAAGTGGCTCAGGGAGGATATGGCAATCAGCCCCAGCATTTT
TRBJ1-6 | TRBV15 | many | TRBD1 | CATSTIGQGDYSSYNSPLHF | TGTGCCACCAGTACGATAGGACAGGGCGATTATAGCTCCTATAATTCACCCCTCCACTTT